Listed below are T cell receptor beta chains from one sample, sequenced in a study of cytomegalovirus exposure and HLA in healthy donors. TCRdb keeps only in-frame clones here, not all; method: immunoSEQ multiplex PCR. The table has around 150,000 clones, about 86% seen once. The sequenced sample was PBMCs. The receptors here all came from a woman aged 30 to 39 in good health and CMV-seronegative. The CDR3 runs from the conserved cysteine through the conserved F or W. The order of the fields is J gene, clone size, CDR3 length, V gene, D gene, CDR3 protein, CDR3 DNA. The D gene is left open where the match is weak. Where a row states a size, it is once, few, many or the class of an expanded clone; other rows omit it.

TRBJ2-7 - 14 TRBV14 - CASSLVAGHYEQYF TGTGCCAGCAGCCTGGTCGCGGGACACTACGAGCAGTACTTC
TRBJ2-7 - 13 TRBV27 - CASSFPGSYEQYF TGTGCCAGCAGTTTTCCAGGCTCCTACGAGCAGTACTTC
TRBJ2-3 - 15 TRBV29-1 TRBD2 CSVDLNGGASDTQYF TGCAGCGTTGATCTGAACGGGGGGGCTTCGGATACGCAGTATTTT
TRBJ2-3 - 19 TRBV5-5 TRBD2 CASSDIWGSGRAKADTQYF TGTGCCAGCAGCGATATTTGGGGTAGCGGGAGGGCCAAGGCAGATACGCAGTATTTT
TRBJ2-1 - 15 TRBV4-3 - CASSQVIARYNEQFF TGCGCCAGCAGCCAAGTTATAGCCCGGTACAATGAGCAGTTCTTC
TRBJ2-1 - 14 TRBV12-5 - CASGVGLTSNEQFF TGTGCTAGTGGTGTCGGGCTGACAAGCAATGAGCAGTTCTTC
TRBJ1-5 - 16 TRBV7-2 TRBD1 CASSLAGQGSNQPQHF TGTGCCAGCAGCTTAGCGGGACAGGGGAGCAATCAGCCCCAGCATTTT
TRBJ1-2 - 15 TRBV6-6 - CASSYSFVSGAGYTF TGTGCCAGCAGTTACTCATTTGTCAGCGGGGCTGGGTACACCTTC
TRBJ2-7 once 13 TRBV27 - CASRPTVGLEQYF TGTGCCAGCAGACCAACGGTGGGTCTTGAGCAGTACTTC
TRBJ1-5 - 14 TRBV2 TRBD1 CASRDRASNQPQHF TGTGCCAGCAGGGACAGGGCCTCCAATCAGCCCCAGCATTTT
TRBJ1-1 - 14 TRBV13 - CASSFLRANTEAFF TGTGCCAGCAGCTTCTTGAGGGCGAACACTGAAGCTTTCTTT
TRBJ1-3 - 15 TRBV9 - CASSPFQGSGNTIYF TGTGCCAGCAGCCCATTCCAGGGCTCTGGAAACACCATATATTTT
TRBJ2-1 - 16 TRBV2 TRBD2 CASTQNPGLAHNEQFF TGTGCCAGCACCCAGAACCCGGGACTAGCGCACAATGAGCAGTTCTTC
TRBJ2-3 - 16 TRBV18 TRBD2 CASSQQRGGPSDTQYF TGTGCCAGCTCCCAACAGCGGGGGGGGCCCTCAGATACGCAGTATTTT
TRBJ1-1 - 14 TRBV6-1 - CASSLDGMNTEAFF TGTGCCAGCAGCCTGGACGGAATGAACACTGAAGCTTTCTTT
TRBJ1-5 - 16 TRBV4-1 - CASSQVNRQADQPQHF TGCGCCAGCAGCCAAGTTAATCGGCAGGCCGATCAGCCCCAGCATTTT
TRBJ1-5 - 15 TRBV15 TRBD1 CATSRGGTENQPQHF TGTGCCACCAGCAGAGGAGGGACAGAGAATCAGCCCCAGCATTTT
TRBJ1-1 - 16 TRBV27 - CASSHGGRQENTEAFF TGTGCCAGCAGTCATGGGGGGCGACAGGAGAACACTGAAGCTTTCTTT
TRBJ1-2 - 15 TRBV4-2 - CASSQDRQGLGGYTF TGTGCCAGCAGCCAAGATCGGCAGGGGTTAGGAGGCTACACCTTC
TRBJ1-5 - 14 TRBV18 - CASSPQGLGQPQHF TGTGCCAGCTCACCACAGGGTCTGGGTCAGCCCCAGCATTTT
TRBJ2-7 - 14 TRBV30 - CAWSVGGGPYEQYF TGTGCCTGGAGTGTAGGGGGAGGGCCTTACGAGCAGTACTTC
TRBJ2-1 - 15 TRBV4-1 - CASSQGGILYNEQFF TGCGCCAGCAGCCAAGGCGGTATACTTTACAATGAGCAGTTCTTC
TRBJ1-5 - 13 TRBV7-9 - CASSLALHQPQHF TGTGCCAGCAGCTTAGCTCTTCATCAGCCCCAGCATTTT
TRBJ1-5 - 16 TRBV18 TRBD1 CASSPRQGDRNQPQHF TGTGCCAGCTCACCGAGACAGGGGGACCGTAATCAGCCCCAGCATTTT
TRBJ1-2 - 17 TRBV15 - CATSPRGGRAVDYGYTF TGTGCCACCAGCCCTCGGGGAGGCAGGGCGGTTGACTATGGCTACACCTTC
TRBJ1-6 few 14 TRBV10-2 - CASSELQRPSPLHF TGCGCCAGCAGTGAGTTACAGAGACCCTCACCCCTCCACTTT
TRBJ1-2 once 15 TRBV4-1 TRBD1 CASSQDPQGAYGYTF TGCGCCAGCAGCCAAGATCCACAGGGGGCGTATGGCTACACCTTC
TRBJ2-7 - 14 TRBV7-9 - CASSLAGQPYEQYF TGTGCCAGCAGCTTAGCCGGACAGCCCTACGAGCAGTACTTC
TRBJ2-7 - 15 TRBV7-2 - CASSLVGWDSYEQYF TGTGCCAGCAGCTTAGTAGGTTGGGACTCCTACGAGCAGTACTTC